The rows below give T cell receptor beta chains drawn from one sample of a study of Ad26.COV2.S vaccination and SARS-CoV-2 variants. Repertoires were generated with immunoSEQ multiplex PCR, while TCRdb's copy carries only in-frame clones and drops some. The profile covers approximately 500,000 clones, with roughly 89% appearing a single time and roughly 13% taken by the ten largest. Sequencing used peripheral blood, obtained in a trial of Ad26.COV2.S vaccine versus placebo. These receptor sequences come from a person between 18 and 65 years old who received the Ad26.COV2.S COVID-19 vaccine or a placebo. CDR3s include the opening cysteine and the closing phenylalanine or tryptophan. The order of the fields is J gene, D gene, V gene, clone size, CDR3 DNA, CDR3 protein. The D gene is left open where the match is weak. The size entry is marked missing in some rows and otherwise reads once, few, many or a size class.

j_call: TRBJ1-1
d_call: NA
v_call: TRBV5-4
clone_size: NA
cdr3_nt: TGTGCCAGCGGCCTGAATGGGATTAGCATGAACACTGAAGCTTTCTTT
cdr3_aa: CASGLNGISMNTEAFF

j_call: TRBJ1-2
d_call: TRBD1
v_call: TRBV28
clone_size: once
cdr3_nt: TGTGCCAGCAGTTACAGACAGGGCTATGGCTACACCTTC
cdr3_aa: CASSYRQGYGYTF

j_call: TRBJ1-2
d_call: NA
v_call: TRBV19
clone_size: NA
cdr3_nt: TGTGCCAGTACCCCCGCTCGGGGGGGCTATGGCTACACCTTC
cdr3_aa: CASTPARGGYGYTF

j_call: TRBJ2-1
d_call: TRBD2
v_call: TRBV30
clone_size: NA
cdr3_nt: TGTGCCTGGGGGATTGGGCGGGAGGCCCATGAGCAGTTCTTC
cdr3_aa: CAWGIGREAHEQFF

j_call: TRBJ1-3
d_call: NA
v_call: TRBV13
clone_size: NA
cdr3_nt: TGTGCCAGTACCGAAAGTGGGTCTGGAAACACCATATATTTT
cdr3_aa: CASTESGSGNTIYF

j_call: TRBJ1-2
d_call: NA
v_call: TRBV30
clone_size: NA
cdr3_nt: TGTGCCTGGCCAGCCGGACCCTATGGCTACACCTTC
cdr3_aa: CAWPAGPYGYTF

j_call: TRBJ2-1
d_call: NA
v_call: TRBV6-5
clone_size: NA
cdr3_nt: TGTGCCAGCAGTTACGACAAAGACTCCTACAATGAGCAGTTCTTC
cdr3_aa: CASSYDKDSYNEQFF

j_call: TRBJ1-6
d_call: TRBD1
v_call: TRBV27
clone_size: NA
cdr3_nt: TGTGCCAGCAGTTCCCAGGGACAGGGGAGGTCACCCCTCCACTTT
cdr3_aa: CASSSQGQGRSPLHF

j_call: TRBJ1-4
d_call: NA
v_call: TRBV5-6
clone_size: NA
cdr3_nt: TGTGCCAGCAGCTTGGCCGGGGGACGGTTTGTAGAAAAACTGTTTTTT
cdr3_aa: CASSLAGGRFVEKLFF

j_call: TRBJ2-5
d_call: NA
v_call: TRBV6-2/TRBV6-3
clone_size: NA
cdr3_nt: TGTGCCAGCAGTTACTCGGGGGGCGCGGGGACCCAGTACTTC
cdr3_aa: CASSYSGGAGTQYF

j_call: TRBJ2-3
d_call: TRBD2
v_call: TRBV6-5
clone_size: NA
cdr3_nt: TGTGCCAGCAGCACTGGACTAGCGGGAGGGGCTACGCAGTATTTT
cdr3_aa: CASSTGLAGGATQYF

j_call: TRBJ1-4
d_call: TRBD1
v_call: TRBV7-6
clone_size: NA
cdr3_nt: TGTGCCAGCAGCACCCTGGGACAGAATAATGAAAAACTGTTTTTT
cdr3_aa: CASSTLGQNNEKLFF

j_call: TRBJ1-4
d_call: NA
v_call: TRBV18
clone_size: NA
cdr3_nt: TGTGCCAGCTCACCATGGGGCCGGGATGAAAAACTGTTTTTT
cdr3_aa: CASSPWGRDEKLFF

j_call: TRBJ2-5
d_call: NA
v_call: TRBV30
clone_size: once
cdr3_nt: TGTGCCTGGAGTCCCTCCGATGAGACCCAGTACTTC
cdr3_aa: CAWSPSDETQYF

j_call: TRBJ1-6
d_call: NA
v_call: TRBV30
clone_size: NA
cdr3_nt: TGTGCCTGGAGTGTTGGGCCGCAAAGCTCACCCCTCCACTTT
cdr3_aa: CAWSVGPQSSPLHF

j_call: TRBJ2-7
d_call: TRBD2
v_call: TRBV7-6
clone_size: NA
cdr3_nt: TGTGCCAGCAGCTTAGAGGGCGGGAGGCCCTCCTCCTACGAGCAGTACTTC
cdr3_aa: CASSLEGGRPSSYEQYF

j_call: TRBJ2-3
d_call: NA
v_call: TRBV5-1
clone_size: NA
cdr3_nt: TGCGCCAGCAGCCCCGACATCACAGATACGCAGTATTTT
cdr3_aa: CASSPDITDTQYF

j_call: TRBJ2-7
d_call: TRBD2
v_call: TRBV28
clone_size: NA
cdr3_nt: TGTGCCAGCAGTCCCCCCTTTGGGGCCCAACTAGCGATCTACGAGCAGTACTTC
cdr3_aa: CASSPPFGAQLAIYEQYF

j_call: TRBJ1-4
d_call: NA
v_call: TRBV12-3/TRBV12-4
clone_size: NA
cdr3_nt: TGTGCCAGCAGGGGGGGGGAAAAACTGTTTTTT
cdr3_aa: CASRGGEKLFF

j_call: TRBJ1-5
d_call: NA
v_call: TRBV19
clone_size: NA
cdr3_nt: TGTGCCAGTAGTATAGTTAACAGGGAACATCAGCCCCAGCATTTT
cdr3_aa: CASSIVNREHQPQHF

j_call: TRBJ2-3
d_call: TRBD2
v_call: TRBV23-1
clone_size: NA
cdr3_nt: TGCGCCAGCAGGTGGACTAGCGGGAGTGTCCCAGATACGCAGTATTTT
cdr3_aa: CASRWTSGSVPDTQYF

j_call: TRBJ2-5
d_call: TRBD2
v_call: TRBV6-6
clone_size: NA
cdr3_nt: TGTGCCAGCAGTTACTCTGGCGGGAGCACAGAGACCCAGTACTTC
cdr3_aa: CASSYSGGSTETQYF

j_call: TRBJ2-5
d_call: TRBD2
v_call: TRBV7-9
clone_size: NA
cdr3_nt: TGTGCCAGCAGCCTACCCCGACTAGCGGGAGGAGAGACCCAGTACTTC
cdr3_aa: CASSLPRLAGGETQYF

j_call: TRBJ2-2
d_call: TRBD1
v_call: TRBV6-5
clone_size: NA
cdr3_nt: TGTGCCAGCCGGGACAGGGCAGGTGGGGAGCTGTTTTTT
cdr3_aa: CASRDRAGGELFF

j_call: TRBJ1-6
d_call: TRBD1
v_call: TRBV5-5
clone_size: NA
cdr3_nt: TGTGCCAGCAGCTTACTCCCGGGACAGGGGAAAGGTTCACCCCTCCACTTT
cdr3_aa: CASSLLPGQGKGSPLHF

j_call: TRBJ1-5
d_call: NA
v_call: TRBV19
clone_size: NA
cdr3_nt: TGTGCCAGTAGTATTTGGGGGTCCGACCAGCCCCAGCATTTT
cdr3_aa: CASSIWGSDQPQHF

j_call: TRBJ2-1
d_call: TRBD1
v_call: TRBV27
clone_size: NA
cdr3_nt: TGTGCCAGCAGCGACAGGTCGAGGGGGCTTCTCCGAAACAATGAGCAGTTCTTC
cdr3_aa: CASSDRSRGLLRNNEQFF

j_call: TRBJ1-2
d_call: NA
v_call: TRBV27
clone_size: once
cdr3_nt: TGTGCCAGCAGTTTTAGGGGTGGGGGCTACACCTTC
cdr3_aa: CASSFRGGGYTF

j_call: TRBJ2-4
d_call: TRBD1
v_call: TRBV6-5
clone_size: once
cdr3_nt: TGTGCCAGCAGTCCGACAGGGAACATTCAGTACTTC
cdr3_aa: CASSPTGNIQYF

j_call: TRBJ1-1
d_call: NA
v_call: TRBV5-6
clone_size: NA
cdr3_nt: TGTGCCAGCAGCTTTTCCTCCGGAAATGAAGCTTTCTTT
cdr3_aa: CASSFSSGNEAFF

j_call: TRBJ1-3
d_call: NA
v_call: TRBV19
clone_size: NA
cdr3_nt: TGTGCCAGTAGTTTGATTCCGGCCTCTGGAAACACCATATATTTT
cdr3_aa: CASSLIPASGNTIYF

j_call: TRBJ2-7
d_call: TRBD2
v_call: TRBV19
clone_size: once
cdr3_nt: TGTGCCAGTAGTCCTGGTTTCGAGCGGGAGAGCGAGCAGTACTTC
cdr3_aa: CASSPGFERESEQYF

j_call: TRBJ2-5
d_call: NA
v_call: TRBV7-9
clone_size: NA
cdr3_nt: TGTGCCAGCAGCAGGGATGAGGGGACCCAGTACTTC
cdr3_aa: CASSRDEGTQYF

j_call: TRBJ2-7
d_call: TRBD2
v_call: TRBV3-1/TRBV3-2
clone_size: NA
cdr3_nt: TGTGCCAGCAGCCAAGATATGAGTAGCGGGAGGCGCGAGCAGTACTTC
cdr3_aa: CASSQDMSSGRREQYF

j_call: TRBJ1-6
d_call: TRBD1
v_call: TRBV19
clone_size: NA
cdr3_nt: TGTGCCAGTAGAGCCGGGACAGATATTTCACCCCTCCACTTT
cdr3_aa: CASRAGTDISPLHF

j_call: TRBJ2-3
d_call: NA
v_call: TRBV30
clone_size: few
cdr3_nt: TGTGCCTCGCAAGCAGATACGCAGTATTTT
cdr3_aa: CASQADTQYF

j_call: TRBJ2-1
d_call: NA
v_call: TRBV19
clone_size: NA
cdr3_nt: TGTGCCAGTAGTAACCGAGGGGGGAGTCCCGCAGATGAGCAGTTCTTC
cdr3_aa: CASSNRGGSPADEQFF

j_call: TRBJ2-7
d_call: TRBD1
v_call: TRBV7-8
clone_size: NA
cdr3_nt: TGTGCCAGCAGCCGTCCCGGGACAGAGAACTCCTACGAGCAGTACTTC
cdr3_aa: CASSRPGTENSYEQYF

j_call: TRBJ1-5
d_call: NA
v_call: TRBV7-2
clone_size: NA
cdr3_nt: TGTGCCAGCAGCCCCCGCTCCGGGGGCAATCAGCCCCAGCATTTT
cdr3_aa: CASSPRSGGNQPQHF

j_call: TRBJ2-7
d_call: TRBD2
v_call: TRBV9
clone_size: NA
cdr3_nt: TGTGCCAGCAGCGTAGAAGCGGGGGGCGAGCAGTACTTC
cdr3_aa: CASSVEAGGEQYF

j_call: TRBJ1-2
d_call: TRBD1
v_call: TRBV11-2
clone_size: NA
cdr3_nt: TGTGCCAGCAGCGAGGGACAGGTTCACTATGGCTACACCTTC
cdr3_aa: CASSEGQVHYGYTF

j_call: TRBJ2-1
d_call: NA
v_call: TRBV9
clone_size: NA
cdr3_nt: TGTGCCAGCAGCGGAATAGGGGTTCGGGAGCAGTTCTTC
cdr3_aa: CASSGIGVREQFF

j_call: TRBJ1-1
d_call: NA
v_call: TRBV11-1
clone_size: NA
cdr3_nt: TGTGCCAGCAGCCTCCGGACCTATGGAGGCACTGAAGCTTTCTTT
cdr3_aa: CASSLRTYGGTEAFF

j_call: TRBJ1-1
d_call: NA
v_call: TRBV19
clone_size: NA
cdr3_nt: TGTGCCAGTAGTATTTCCCTGAACACTGAAGCTTTCTTT
cdr3_aa: CASSISLNTEAFF

j_call: TRBJ1-6
d_call: NA
v_call: TRBV3-1/TRBV3-2
clone_size: NA
cdr3_nt: TGTGCCAGCAGTCAGATTCAGGGGTCGGACCTCCACTTT
cdr3_aa: CASSQIQGSDLHF

j_call: TRBJ2-2
d_call: TRBD1
v_call: TRBV11-2
clone_size: NA
cdr3_nt: TGTGCCAGCAGCCAGGACAGGGGAGGCACCGGGGAGCTGTTTTTT
cdr3_aa: CASSQDRGGTGELFF

j_call: TRBJ2-3
d_call: TRBD2
v_call: TRBV5-1
clone_size: NA
cdr3_nt: TGCGCCAGCAGCTTCCCTAGCGGGAGGGCGGATACGCAGTATTTT
cdr3_aa: CASSFPSGRADTQYF

j_call: TRBJ2-5
d_call: TRBD2
v_call: TRBV25-1
clone_size: NA
cdr3_nt: TGTGCCAGCGGGACTAGCGGGAACCAAGAGACCCAGTACTTC
cdr3_aa: CASGTSGNQETQYF

j_call: TRBJ2-7
d_call: TRBD2
v_call: TRBV4-3
clone_size: few
cdr3_nt: TGCGCCAGCAGCCTCGGACTAGCGGGAGGGGCCGAGCAGTACTTC
cdr3_aa: CASSLGLAGGAEQYF

j_call: TRBJ2-1
d_call: NA
v_call: TRBV7-2
clone_size: NA
cdr3_nt: TGTGCCAGCAGCTTAGACTCAGGGGTCACCTTTTCTGAGCAGTTCTTC
cdr3_aa: CASSLDSGVTFSEQFF

j_call: TRBJ2-3
d_call: NA
v_call: TRBV27
clone_size: NA
cdr3_nt: TGTGCCAGCAGCGGGGGTTTCCCGGATACGCAGTATTTT
cdr3_aa: CASSGGFPDTQYF

j_call: TRBJ2-7
d_call: TRBD2
v_call: TRBV5-4
clone_size: NA
cdr3_nt: TGTGCCAGCAGCTCGAAAAGCGGGAGCGGGTACGAGCAGTACTTC
cdr3_aa: CASSSKSGSGYEQYF

j_call: TRBJ1-3
d_call: NA
v_call: TRBV6-5
clone_size: NA
cdr3_nt: TGTGTCACCAGGAGGTCCGCTGGAAACACCATATATTTT
cdr3_aa: CVTRRSAGNTIYF

j_call: TRBJ1-5
d_call: NA
v_call: TRBV7-6
clone_size: few
cdr3_nt: TGTGCCAGCAGCTTAGGGACAGTAGGGAGCAATCAGCCCCAGCATTTT
cdr3_aa: CASSLGTVGSNQPQHF

j_call: TRBJ1-1
d_call: NA
v_call: TRBV11-3
clone_size: NA
cdr3_nt: TGTGCCAGCAGCTTAGGTTCGGTGAACACTGAAGCTTTCTTT
cdr3_aa: CASSLGSVNTEAFF

j_call: TRBJ1-5
d_call: NA
v_call: TRBV7-9
clone_size: few
cdr3_nt: TGTGCCAGCTCTCAGGGCAACAATCAGCCCCAGCATTTT
cdr3_aa: CASSQGNNQPQHF

j_call: TRBJ1-1
d_call: NA
v_call: TRBV4-2
clone_size: NA
cdr3_nt: TGTGCCAGCAGCCAAGGGACTCAGAACACTGAAGCTTTCTTT
cdr3_aa: CASSQGTQNTEAFF

j_call: TRBJ2-7
d_call: TRBD2
v_call: TRBV9
clone_size: NA
cdr3_nt: TGTGCCAGCAGCGCCGGACTAGCGGCCTACGAGCAGTACTTC
cdr3_aa: CASSAGLAAYEQYF

j_call: TRBJ2-1
d_call: NA
v_call: TRBV19
clone_size: NA
cdr3_nt: TGTGCCAGTAGTACTGGGCGGCGGGACCTGGATGAGCAGTTCTTC
cdr3_aa: CASSTGRRDLDEQFF

j_call: TRBJ1-4
d_call: NA
v_call: TRBV5-1
clone_size: NA
cdr3_nt: TGCGCCAGCAGCTTAGAGACCCAGAAGAATGAAAAACTGTTTTTT
cdr3_aa: CASSLETQKNEKLFF